Described below is a single TCR beta chain sequence and its context. Germline V gives CDR1 MDHEN, CDR2 SYDVKM. The CDR3 length is 14 residues. The trim removed 4 bases at V and 7 bases at J, leaving 4 bases unmatched. The data were obtained in a study of blood T cell repertoires in COVID-19. Authors' analysis steps: From reference gene primer amplification, estimates of nucleated cell counts were derived. The protocol was immunoSEQ multiplex PCR, while the TCRdb copy is restricted to in-frame clones and leaves out a portion. V and J calls plus clone size are reproduced from that table; the DNA served to infer D and trimming. This table has around 310,000 clones, 90% appearing once.

Sequencing was performed on peripheral blood. The V call is TRBV28, the J call TRBJ2-1; TRBD1 aligns across 10 bases. The sequence was obtained from a woman aged 25 to 39 with COVID-19, enrolled during active disease. The CDR3 DNA follows: TGTGCCAGCAGTTCGGGACAGGGGCAAAATGAGCAGTTCTTC. The encoded protein is CASSSGQGQNEQFF.